This T cell receptor beta chain stems from a study of blood T cell repertoires in COVID-19. Measured with immunoSEQ multiplex PCR; TCRdb has only the in-frame clones, and not every one. The sample contains fewer than 100,000 clones, roughly 85% of which appear only once. Germline CDR1 KGHDR, CDR2 SFDVKD. This CDR3 comprises 14 residues. Note on this clone: One end of the junction is discordant with germline, which a read error may explain.

The sequence derives from a man aged 50-60 years with COVID-19, enrolled during active disease. The source material was peripheral blood. V gene TRBV24-1 combines with J gene TRBJ2-2, with TRBD2 as a possible D gene (5 bases). This chain's CDR3 is CATSGTRPHRGAVF. The DNA for the CDR3 is TGTGCCACCAGTGGGACTCGACCTCACCGGGGAGCTGTTTTT.